A selection of T cell receptor beta chains follows, all from one sample in a study of blood T cell repertoires in COVID-19. Sequencing was performed with immunoSEQ multiplex PCR; in TCRdb, only in-frame clones are kept and a portion is missing. This table has 120,000 or so clones, more than 60% appearing once. What was sequenced was peripheral blood. The source of these receptors is a man aged 70-80 years with acute or convalescent COVID-19. The CDR3 runs from the conserved cysteine through the conserved F or W. A D gene is named only where the DNA matches it firmly. Where a row states a size, it is once, few, many or the class of an expanded clone; other rows omit it.

j_call d_call clone_size v_call cdr3_aa cdr3_nt
TRBJ1-2 . . TRBV5-5 CASSLRQDNYGYTF TGTGCCAGCAGCTTGAGACAGGACAACTATGGCTACACCTTC
TRBJ2-5 . . TRBV11-3 CASSLAQQETQYF TGTGCCAGCAGCTTAGCGCAGCAAGAGACCCAGTACTTC
TRBJ1-2 . . TRBV6-5 CASTARISYTF TGTGCCAGCACCGCGAGGATATCCTACACCTTC
TRBJ2-7 TRBD2 . TRBV3-1/TRBV3-2 CASSARLAGVGEQYF TGTGCCAGCAGCGCCAGACTAGCGGGAGTGGGGGAGCAGTACTTC
TRBJ2-7 . . TRBV27 CASSSGLTYEQYF TGTGCCAGCAGTTCGGGACTGACCTACGAGCAGTACTTC
TRBJ2-5 TRBD2 . TRBV12-5 CASGTSGTSGARVETQYF TGTGCTAGTGGTACTTCCGGGACTAGCGGGGCTAGGGTGGAGACCCAGTACTTC
TRBJ2-7 TRBD1 . TRBV30 CAWSAGTGGAEQYF TGTGCCTGGAGTGCGGGGACAGGGGGCGCGGAACAGTACTTC
TRBJ2-3 . . TRBV29-1 CSARGIYTDTQYF TGCAGCGCGAGGGGAATATACACAGATACGCAGTATTTT
TRBJ2-2 . few TRBV9 CASSPRAGYANTGELFF TGTGCCAGCAGCCCTAGGGCGGGCTACGCGAACACCGGGGAGCTGTTTTTT
TRBJ1-1 . once TRBV3-1/TRBV3-2 CASSTVDRANTEAFF TGTGCCAGCAGCACAGTCGACAGAGCGAACACTGAAGCTTTCTTT
TRBJ2-7 TRBD1 once TRBV27 CASKLRSGTGGFEQYF TGTGCCAGCAAACTCCGCTCCGGGACAGGGGGCTTCGAGCAGTACTTC
TRBJ2-5 TRBD2 . TRBV5-1 CASSPGLAGAFQETQYF TGCGCCAGCAGCCCAGGACTAGCGGGAGCCTTCCAAGAGACCCAGTACTTC
TRBJ1-5 TRBD1 . TRBV9 CASSGTGQNNQPQHF TGTGCCAGCAGCGGGACAGGCCAAAACAATCAGCCCCAGCATTTT
TRBJ2-2 TRBD1 . TRBV19 CATWGTGMVGELFF TGTGCCACCTGGGGGACAGGGATGGTCGGGGAGCTGTTTTTT
TRBJ1-1 TRBD1 . TRBV19 CASSKDRAFSEAFF TGTGCCAGTAGTAAAGACAGGGCTTTTTCTGAAGCTTTCTTT
TRBJ2-1 TRBD2 . TRBV11-2 CASSLPSGRNYNEQFF TGTGCCAGCAGCTTACCTAGCGGGAGAAATTACAATGAGCAGTTCTTC
TRBJ2-1 . once TRBV23-1 CASSQSLGSNEQFF TGCGCCAGCAGTCAATCCCTAGGTTCGAATGAGCAGTTCTTC